The 3 T cell receptor beta chains given below trace back to one sample, sequenced in a study of T-cell memory formation after mild COVID-19. TCRdb independently ran MiXCR on the 5' RACE reads; one entry per CDR3 protein. The sample yields approximately 60,000 distinct CDR3 sequences, more than 8% seen once. The sample comprised PBMCs or a T cell subset sorted from them (not recorded which). Source of these receptors: a young man who had mild COVID-19 (a few samples of this study predate the infection). Cell type and time point are not known.

This clonotype was recorded a few times. This chain uses TRBV11-2 with TRBJ1-5; D ambiguous. The CDR3 has 15 residues. Germline-derived CDR1 and CDR2 are SGHAT and FQNNGV. V shed 0 bases and J shed 6 bases, with 12 bases lying between them. The CDR3 DNA follows: TGTGCCAGCAGCTTAGATCCGGGTAGAAGTCAGCCCCAGCATTTT. This codes for CASSLDPGRSQPQHF.

V is TRBV5-1 and J is TRBJ1-6; D remains unclear. Germline V gene sequence: CDR1 SGHRS, CDR2 YFSETQ. The CDR3 is made up of 14 amino acids. With 0 bases removed from V and 7 bases from J, the gap between germline ends came to 8 bases. As DNA, the CDR3 is TGCGCCAGCAGCTTGGACGGCCACAATTCACCCCTCCACTTT. Protein sequence: CASSLDGHNSPLHF.

This clonotype was seen a few times. This rearrangement joins TRBV12-3 or TRBV12-4 to TRBJ1-2; TRBD1 matches at 7 bases. Losses at the gene ends were 5 bases for V and 7 bases for J; bases not matched to a gene: 4. The CDR3 sequence is 12 residues long. CDR3 in DNA: TGTGCCAGCAGTCGACAGGGTTCTGGCTACACCTTC. Amino acids: CASSRQGSGYTF.